These 13 T cell receptor beta chains came from one sample sequenced in a study of chemoradiotherapy in HPV16-positive cancers. Assay used: immunoSEQ multiplex PCR; TCRdb lists only in-frame clones, some missing. The sample lists around 11,000 clones, 80% to 95% occurring once. The sequences come from blood, collected from a patient who underwent chemoradiotherapy. These TCRs come from a human donor with HPV-associated anogenital cancer.

The rearrangement joins TRBV11-2 to TRBJ2-7; unclear D gene. V was trimmed by 3 bases and J by 3 bases, leaving 12 bases between them. Per the germline V gene, CDR1 is SGHAT and CDR2 is FQNNGV. The CDR3 has 14 amino acids. Written as DNA, the CDR3 is TGTGCCAGCAGCTTTGGGATCATGCGCTACGAGCAGTACTTC. Translating gives CASSFGIMRYEQYF.

The chain joins TRBV11-3 to TRBJ2-1, with 9 bases aligning to TRBD1. Germline V CDR1 and CDR2: SGHNT, YENEEA. Trimming cost V 1 base and J 6 bases; bases outside gene matches: 4. The CDR3 has 15 amino acids. The CDR3 is CASSLAGQGTNEQFF. As DNA, the CDR3 is TGTGCCAGCAGCTTAGCGGGACAGGGAACCAATGAGCAGTTCTTC. Looking up the rest from reference TRBV11-3 and TRBJ2-1 gives the full variable domain: EAGVVQSPRYKIIEKKQPVAFWCNPISGHNTLYWYLQNLGQGPELLIRYENEEAVDDSQLPKDRFSAERLKGVDSTLKIQPAELGDSAVYLCASSLAGQGTNEQFFGPGTRLTVL.

This sequence joins TRBV9 and TRBJ2-1, with D possibly being TRBD1 or TRBD2 (5 bases each). CDR3 length: 13 residues. Deletions cut 2 bases from V and 8 bases from J, with 11 bases between. Germline-derived CDR1 and CDR2 are SGDLS and YYNGEE. CDR3 protein: CASSVGTPHEQFF. Here the CDR3 DNA reads TGTGCCAGCAGCGTTGGGACCCCGCATGAGCAGTTCTTC.

This clone occurred a few times. This chain uses TRBV11-2 with TRBJ2-7; D unclear. V lost 2 bases to trimming and J lost 7 bases, with 6 bases between them. The germline V gene encodes CDR1 SGHAT and CDR2 FQNNGV. CDR3 length: 11 amino acids. The CDR3 region is CASSLFWEQYF. CDR3 nucleotides: TGTGCCAGCAGCTTATTCTGGGAGCAGTACTTC.

The V call is TRBV19, the J call TRBJ1-5; D not resolved. Germline lookup yields CDR1 LNHDA and CDR2 SQIVND (reference sequence). The CDR3 is made up of 15 amino acids. Trimming removed 5 bases at V and 8 bases at J, with 19 bases between. CDR3 in DNA: TGTGCCAGTAGTCCCCGGGGTTCAGGCCAAGAGCCCCAGCATTTT. It encodes CASSPRGSGQEPQHF.

The genes are TRBV4-3 and TRBJ1-1, with TRBD1 as a possible D gene (5 bases). Trimming pared 0 bases from V and 2 bases from J, leaving 16 bases between. The CDR3 spans 17 residues. Germline V lookup: CDR1 LGHNA, CDR2 YSLEER. CDR3: CASSQDLGTGLNTEAFF. The CDR3 DNA reads as TGCGCCAGCAGCCAAGATCTGGGCACAGGCCTAAACACTGAAGCTTTCTTT.

This clone has only one observation. The V gene is TRBV6-1, the J gene TRBJ2-5; unclear D gene. Trimming pared 9 bases from V and 4 bases from J, leaving 12 bases between. This CDR3 contains 12 residues. Germline-derived CDR1 and CDR2 are MNHNS and SASEGT. The CDR3 nucleotides are TGTGCCAGTCGACCGTCGGGAGAGACCCAGTACTTC. This translates into CASRPSGETQYF.

The V and J genes are TRBV9 and TRBJ2-3; 8 bases match TRBD2. There are 15 residues in the CDR3. Losses at the gene ends were 3 bases for V and 1 base for J; bases not matched to a gene: 4. Germline V CDR1 and CDR2: SGDLS, YYNGEE. The CDR3 reads CASSARGDGTDTQYF. The CDR3 DNA follows: TGTGCCAGCAGCGCGCGGGGGGATGGCACAGATACGCAGTATTTT.

The chain joins TRBV27 to TRBJ2-2; possible D gene TRBD1, 6 bases. V was cut by 2 bases and J by 0 bases, with 10 bases left in between. Germline V gene data show CDR1 as MNHEY and CDR2 as SMNVEV (reference sequence). The CDR3 totals 16 residues. CDR3 sequence reads: CASSLKGTSNTGELFF. As DNA, the CDR3 is TGTGCCAGCAGTTTAAAAGGGACATCGAACACCGGGGAGCTGTTTTTT.

The J gene is TRBJ1-2, the V gene TRBV6-4; D perhaps matches TRBD1 (5 bases). V gave up 5 bases and J gave up 8 bases, with 15 bases separating them. This CDR3 contains 13 residues. Germline CDR1 reads MRHNA; CDR2 reads SNTAGT. The CDR3 reads CASSSSGGRGYTF. In DNA form, the CDR3 reads TGTGCCAGCAGTTCTAGTGGGGGAAGGGGCTACACCTTC.

The rearrangement uses TRBV5-6 and TRBJ1-6; D is unclear. V gave up 1 base and J gave up 2 bases, with 10 bases separating them. Germline V lookup: CDR1 SGHDT, CDR2 YYEEEE. CDR3 length equals 16 residues. The chain's CDR3 is CASSLSEDPYNSPLHF. DNA for the CDR3: TGTGCCAGCAGCTTGTCCGAGGACCCCTATAATTCACCCCTCCACTTT.

This chain connects TRBV9 to TRBJ1-4; tentative D call: TRBD1 (6 bases). This CDR3 contains 15 residues. Germline CDR1 reads SGDLS; CDR2 reads YYNGEE. Deletions cut 4 bases from V and 5 bases from J, with 15 bases between. The CDR3: CASSSGGGLNEKLFF. Here the CDR3 DNA reads TGTGCCAGCAGCTCTGGAGGGGGGTTGAATGAAAAACTGTTTTTT.

The genes are TRBV7-8 and TRBJ2-3, with a possible D match to TRBD1 (6 bases). V lost 5 bases, J lost 2 bases, and 23 bases lay in between. This CDR3 region has 18 residues. Germline CDR1 SGHVS, CDR2 FQNEAQ. CDR3 bases: TGTGCCAGCAGCCCAGGAAGACTCCGGGACAACCCCACAGATACGCAGTATTTT. This codes for CASSPGRLRDNPTDTQYF. The full variable domain, with the rest looked up from reference TRBV7-8 and TRBJ2-3, is GAGVSQSPRYKVAKRGQDVALRCDPISGHVSLFWYQQALGQGPEFLTYFQNEAQLDKSGLPSDRFFAERPEGSVSTLKIQRTQQEDSAVYLCASSPGRLRDNPTDTQYFGPGTRLTVL.